The source of this T cell receptor beta chain is a study of cytomegalovirus exposure and HLA in healthy donors. The study ran its PCR with 60 Vbeta and 13 Jbeta primers. Assay: immunoSEQ multiplex PCR; the TCRdb copy retains only in-frame clones and omits some. The sample records around 180,000 clones, approximately 84% being singletons. The germline CDR1 and CDR2 sequences are MDHEN and SYDVKM. V lost 6 bases, J lost 7 bases, and 9 bases lay in between. The CDR3 has 12 amino acids. As concerns this clone: The antigen is undetermined.

General study findings and limits: Researchers counted 150 to 200 TCR beta chains as cytomegalovirus-associated.

This clonotype originated in a boy aged 10-17 years in good health and CMV-seronegative. Input material: PBMCs. The rearrangement uses TRBV28 and TRBJ2-2; no definite D call. The CDR3 here is CASSYLYGELFF. CDR3 DNA: TGTGCCAGCAGCTATCTTTACGGGGAGCTGTTTTTT.